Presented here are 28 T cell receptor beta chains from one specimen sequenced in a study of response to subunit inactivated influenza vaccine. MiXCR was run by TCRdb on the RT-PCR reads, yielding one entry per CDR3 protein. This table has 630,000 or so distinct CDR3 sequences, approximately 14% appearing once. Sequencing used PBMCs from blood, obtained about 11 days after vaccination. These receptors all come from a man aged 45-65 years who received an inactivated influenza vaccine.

CDR3 residues: CASSPGGPQETQYF. In DNA, the CDR3 is TGTGCCAGCAGCCCGGGGGGCCCTCAAGAGACCCAGTACTTC. The V and J genes are TRBV7-8 and TRBJ2-5; possible D gene TRBD2, 7 bases. This CDR3 is 14 amino acids long. The V gene's germline CDR1 is SGHVS and CDR2 FQNEAQ. V lost 5 bases and J lost 2, with 12 bases in between.

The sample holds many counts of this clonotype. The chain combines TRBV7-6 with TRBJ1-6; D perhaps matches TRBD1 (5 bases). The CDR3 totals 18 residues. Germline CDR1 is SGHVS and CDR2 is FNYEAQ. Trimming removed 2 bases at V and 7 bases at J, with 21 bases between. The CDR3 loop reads CASSLYAPPGGENSPLHF. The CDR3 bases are TGTGCCAGCAGCTTATACGCCCCACCCGGGGGTGAGAATTCACCCCTCCACTTT.

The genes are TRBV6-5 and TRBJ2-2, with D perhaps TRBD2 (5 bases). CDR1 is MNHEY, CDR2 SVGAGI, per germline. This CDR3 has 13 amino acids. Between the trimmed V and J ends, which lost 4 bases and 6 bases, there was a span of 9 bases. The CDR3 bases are TGTGCCAGCAGTTGGCTAGCCTCCGGGGAGCTGTTTTTT. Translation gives CASSWLASGELFF.

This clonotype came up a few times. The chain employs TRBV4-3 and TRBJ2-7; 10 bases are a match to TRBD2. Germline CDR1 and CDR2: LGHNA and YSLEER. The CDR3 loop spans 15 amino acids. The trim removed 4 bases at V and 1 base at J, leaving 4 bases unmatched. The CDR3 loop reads CASSPTGLASYEQYF. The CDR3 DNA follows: TGCGCCAGCAGCCCTACGGGACTAGCGTCCTACGAGCAGTACTTC.

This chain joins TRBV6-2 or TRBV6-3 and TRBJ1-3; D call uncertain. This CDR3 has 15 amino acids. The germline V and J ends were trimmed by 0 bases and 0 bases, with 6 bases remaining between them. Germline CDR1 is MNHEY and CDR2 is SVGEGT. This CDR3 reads CASSYSQTSGNTIYF. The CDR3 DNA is TGTGCCAGCAGTTACTCGCAGACCTCTGGAAACACCATATATTTT.

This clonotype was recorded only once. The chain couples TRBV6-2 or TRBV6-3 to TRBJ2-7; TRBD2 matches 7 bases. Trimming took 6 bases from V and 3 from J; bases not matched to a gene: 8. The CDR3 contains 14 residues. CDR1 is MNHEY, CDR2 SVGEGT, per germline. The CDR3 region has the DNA TGTGCCAGCAGGTCCCAGCGGGATAGCTACGAGCAGTACTTC. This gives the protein CASRSQRDSYEQYF.

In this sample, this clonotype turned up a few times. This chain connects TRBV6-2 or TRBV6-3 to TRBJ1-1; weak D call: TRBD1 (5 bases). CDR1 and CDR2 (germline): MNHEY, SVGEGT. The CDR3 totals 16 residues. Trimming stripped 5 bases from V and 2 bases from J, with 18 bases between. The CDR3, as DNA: TGTGCCAGCAGTCGCTCTACCGGGACGGTTAACACTGAAGCTTTCTTT. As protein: CASSRSTGTVNTEAFF.

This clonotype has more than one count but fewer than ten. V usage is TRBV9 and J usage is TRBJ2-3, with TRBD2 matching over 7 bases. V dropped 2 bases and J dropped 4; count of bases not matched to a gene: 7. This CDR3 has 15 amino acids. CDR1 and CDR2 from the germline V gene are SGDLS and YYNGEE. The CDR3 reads CASSVRGDLSDTQYF. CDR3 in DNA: TGTGCCAGCAGCGTTCGGGGGGACCTATCAGATACGCAGTATTTT.

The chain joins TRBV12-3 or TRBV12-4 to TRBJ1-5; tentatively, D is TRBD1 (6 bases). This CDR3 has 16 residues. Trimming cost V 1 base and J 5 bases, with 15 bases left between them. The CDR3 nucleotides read TGTGCCAGCAGTTTAGTACTGACAGGTCGGTATCAGCCCCAGCATTTT. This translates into CASSLVLTGRYQPQHF.

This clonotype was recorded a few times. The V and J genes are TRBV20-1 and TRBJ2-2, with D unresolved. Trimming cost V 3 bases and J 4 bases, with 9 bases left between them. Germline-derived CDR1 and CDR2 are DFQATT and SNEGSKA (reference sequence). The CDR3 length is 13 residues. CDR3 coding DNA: TGCAGTGCTAGGTTCCCTCTCACCGGGGAGCTGTTTTTT. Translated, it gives CSARFPLTGELFF.

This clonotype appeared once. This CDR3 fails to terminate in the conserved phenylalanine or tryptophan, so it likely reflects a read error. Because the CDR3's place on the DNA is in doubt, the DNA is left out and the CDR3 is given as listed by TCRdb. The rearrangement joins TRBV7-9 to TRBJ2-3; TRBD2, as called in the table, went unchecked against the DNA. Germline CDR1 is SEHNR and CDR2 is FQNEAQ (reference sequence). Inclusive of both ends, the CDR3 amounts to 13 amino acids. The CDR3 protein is CASSPGLAGAARL.

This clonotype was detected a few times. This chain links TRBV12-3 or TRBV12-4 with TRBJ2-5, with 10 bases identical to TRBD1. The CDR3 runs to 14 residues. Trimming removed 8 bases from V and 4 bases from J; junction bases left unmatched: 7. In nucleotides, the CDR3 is TGTGCCAGCCAAGACAGGGGGCGAGGAGAGACCCAGTACTTC. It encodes CASQDRGRGETQYF.

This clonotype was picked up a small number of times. The DNA of the CDR3 is TGTGCCACCAGCAGAGACATCGGACAGGCCACTTGGCCCCAGCATTTT. Its translation: CATSRDIGQATWPQHF. V and J are TRBV15 and TRBJ1-5, with 7 positions matching TRBD1. V trimming: 0 bases; J trimming: 9 bases; junction bases outside the gene matches: 11. CDR3 length: 16 residues. The V gene's germline CDR1 is LNHNV and CDR2 YYDKDF (reference sequence).

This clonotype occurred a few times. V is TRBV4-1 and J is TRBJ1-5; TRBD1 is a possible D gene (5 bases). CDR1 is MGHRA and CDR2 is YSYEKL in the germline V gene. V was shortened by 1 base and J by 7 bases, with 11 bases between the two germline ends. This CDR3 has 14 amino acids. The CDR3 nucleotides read TGCGCCAGCAGCCAAGTGGGGGGTTTACAGCCCCAGCATTTT. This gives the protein CASSQVGGLQPQHF.

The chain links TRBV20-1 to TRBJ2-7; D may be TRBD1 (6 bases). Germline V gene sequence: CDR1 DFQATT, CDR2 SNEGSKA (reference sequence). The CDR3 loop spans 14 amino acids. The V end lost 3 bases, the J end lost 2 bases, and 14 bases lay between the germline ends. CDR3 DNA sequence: TGCAGTGCTAGGTTGGACAGATTTCCCTACGAGCAGTACTTC. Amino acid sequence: CSARLDRFPYEQYF.

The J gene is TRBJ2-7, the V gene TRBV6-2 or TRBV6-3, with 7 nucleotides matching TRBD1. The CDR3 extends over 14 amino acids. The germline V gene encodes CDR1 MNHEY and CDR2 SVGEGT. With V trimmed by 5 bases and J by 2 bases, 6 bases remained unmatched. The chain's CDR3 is CASSQHRGPYEQYF. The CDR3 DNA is TGTGCCAGCAGTCAACACAGGGGCCCCTACGAGCAGTACTTC.

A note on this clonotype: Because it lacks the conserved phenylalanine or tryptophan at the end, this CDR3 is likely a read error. The CDR3 spells CASSKQGMVTDTQYL. Written as DNA, the CDR3 is TGTGCCAGCAGCAAACAGGGTATGGTGACAGATACGCAGTATTTG. This rearrangement joins TRBV7-9 to TRBJ2-3; tentatively, D is TRBD1 (6 bases). The CDR3 runs 15 residues. Trimming stripped 5 bases from V and 3 bases from J, with 15 bases between. CDR1 and CDR2 from the germline V gene are SEHNR and FQNEAQ (reference sequence).

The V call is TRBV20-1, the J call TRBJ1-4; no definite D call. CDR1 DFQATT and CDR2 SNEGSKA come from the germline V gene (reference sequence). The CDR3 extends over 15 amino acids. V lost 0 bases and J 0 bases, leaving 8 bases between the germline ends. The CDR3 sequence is CSARDLASTNEKLFF. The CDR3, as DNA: TGCAGTGCTAGAGATTTGGCGTCAACTAATGAAAAACTGTTTTTT.

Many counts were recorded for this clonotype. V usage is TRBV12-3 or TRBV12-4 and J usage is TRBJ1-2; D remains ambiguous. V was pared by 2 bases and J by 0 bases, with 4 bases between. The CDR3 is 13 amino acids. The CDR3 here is CASSLSANYGYTF. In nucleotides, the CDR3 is TGTGCCAGCAGTTTATCGGCTAACTATGGCTACACCTTC.

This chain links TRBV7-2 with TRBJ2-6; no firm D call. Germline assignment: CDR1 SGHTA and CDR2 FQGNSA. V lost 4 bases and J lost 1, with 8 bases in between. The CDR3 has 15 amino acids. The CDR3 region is CASSSTASGANVLTF. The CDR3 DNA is TGTGCCAGCAGCTCTACAGCGTCTGGGGCCAACGTCCTGACTTTC.

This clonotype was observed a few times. CDR3 region: CSATGPDSYNEQFF. CDR3 nucleotide sequence: TGCAGTGCGACAGGCCCCGACTCCTACAATGAGCAGTTCTTC. The rearrangement uses TRBV20-1 and TRBJ2-1, with a weak D call TRBD1 (6 bases). The CDR3 extends over 14 amino acids. Looked up from germline, CDR1 is DFQATT and CDR2 is SNEGSKA (reference sequence). The V end lost 6 bases, the J end lost 0 bases, and 12 bases lay between the germline ends.

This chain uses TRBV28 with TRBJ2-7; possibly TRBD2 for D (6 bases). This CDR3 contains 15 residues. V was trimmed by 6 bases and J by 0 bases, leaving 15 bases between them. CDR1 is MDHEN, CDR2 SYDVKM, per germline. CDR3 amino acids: CASSRPGGNSYEQYF. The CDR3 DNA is TGTGCCAGCAGCCGTCCCGGGGGTAACTCCTACGAGCAGTACTTC.

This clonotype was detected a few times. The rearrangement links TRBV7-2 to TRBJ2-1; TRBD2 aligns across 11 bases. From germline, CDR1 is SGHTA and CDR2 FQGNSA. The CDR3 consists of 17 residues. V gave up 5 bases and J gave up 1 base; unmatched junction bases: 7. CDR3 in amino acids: CASSLTSGGRSYNEQFF. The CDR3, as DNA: TGTGCCAGCAGCCTCACTAGCGGGGGTAGGTCCTACAATGAGCAGTTCTTC.

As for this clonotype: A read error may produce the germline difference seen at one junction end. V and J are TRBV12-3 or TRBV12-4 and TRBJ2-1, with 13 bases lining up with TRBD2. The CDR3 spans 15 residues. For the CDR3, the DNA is TGTGCCAGCAGCGAACTAGCGGGAGGGCCATCTGAGCAGCTCTTC. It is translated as CASSELAGGPSEQLF.

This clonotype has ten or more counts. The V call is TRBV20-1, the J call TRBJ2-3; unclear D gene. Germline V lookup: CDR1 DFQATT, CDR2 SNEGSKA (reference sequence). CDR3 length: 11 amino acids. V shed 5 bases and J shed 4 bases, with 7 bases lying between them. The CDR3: CSAAESDTQYF. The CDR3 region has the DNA TGCAGTGCTGCAGAGTCAGATACGCAGTATTTT.

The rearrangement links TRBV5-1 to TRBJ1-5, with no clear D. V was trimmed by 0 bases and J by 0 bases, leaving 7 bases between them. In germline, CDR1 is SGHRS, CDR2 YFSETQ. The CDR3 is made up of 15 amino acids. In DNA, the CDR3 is TGCGCCAGCAGCTTGGCAGACCCTAGCAATCAGCCCCAGCATTTT. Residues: CASSLADPSNQPQHF.

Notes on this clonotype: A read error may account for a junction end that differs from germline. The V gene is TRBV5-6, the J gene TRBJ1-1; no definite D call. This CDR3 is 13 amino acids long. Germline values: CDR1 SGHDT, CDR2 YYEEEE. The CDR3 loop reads CASSYVVNSEAFF. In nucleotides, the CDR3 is TGTGCCAGCAGCTATGTGGTGAACTCTGAAGCTTTCTTT.

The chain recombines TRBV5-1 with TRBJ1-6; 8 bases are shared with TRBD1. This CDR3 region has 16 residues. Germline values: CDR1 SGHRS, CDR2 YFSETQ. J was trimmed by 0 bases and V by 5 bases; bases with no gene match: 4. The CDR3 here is CASRWTGSSYNSPLHF. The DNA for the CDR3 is TGCGCCAGCAGGTGGACAGGGAGCTCCTATAATTCACCCCTCCACTTT. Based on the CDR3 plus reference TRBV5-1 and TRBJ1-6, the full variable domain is KAGVTQTPRYLIKTRGQQVTLSCSPISGHRSVSWYQQTPGQGLQFLFEYFSETQRNKGNFPGRFSGRQFSNSRSEMNVSTLELGDSALYLCASRWTGSSYNSPLHFGNGTRLTVT.